The rows below give T cell receptor beta chains drawn from one sample of a study of blood T cell repertoires in COVID-19. The assay was immunoSEQ multiplex PCR, and TCRdb's table has in-frame clones only and misses some. The table has around 190,000 clones, 88% seen once. Material for sequencing was peripheral blood. These receptors originate from a human donor in a cohort sampled during active COVID-19. Both conserved end residues are part of each CDR3. A D gene is named only where the DNA matches it firmly. For some rows the clone size is stated as once, few or many, or as a class when expanded; others skip it.

CDR3 length	D gene	J gene	clone size	V gene	CDR3 DNA	CDR3 protein
15	TRBD1	TRBJ2-7	few	TRBV5-4	TGTGCCAGCAGCTTGGGGGACAGGGGGTACAGCGAGCAGTACTTC	CASSLGDRGYSEQYF
11	NA	TRBJ2-5	NA	TRBV6-6	TGTGCCAGCAGTTACCTAGAGACCCAGTACTTC	CASSYLETQYF
16	NA	TRBJ1-1	NA	TRBV7-9	TGTGCCAGCAGCCAAGCCGGGTGGTGGGTTGACACTGAAGCTTTCTTT	CASSQAGWWVDTEAFF
14	NA	TRBJ1-1	NA	TRBV2	TGTGCCAGCAGGCGGTCCACCGCAGACACTGAAGCTTTCTTT	CASRRSTADTEAFF
16	TRBD1	TRBJ2-7	NA	TRBV18	TGTGCCAGCTCACGAACACCAGGGGGCCCGGTTTACGAGCAGTACTTC	CASSRTPGGPVYEQYF
12	NA	TRBJ2-1	NA	TRBV10-2	TGCGCCAGCAGCCTAAGCGGGAATGAGCAGTTCTTC	CASSLSGNEQFF
17	TRBD1	TRBJ1-6	NA	TRBV27	TGTGCCAGCAGTTTACTTTCGGTGGACAGGGGTAATTCACCCCTCCACTTT	CASSLLSVDRGNSPLHF
12	NA	TRBJ2-3	NA	TRBV28	TGTGCCAGCAGGATAGGGGGAGATACGCAGTATTTT	CASRIGGDTQYF
14	TRBD2	TRBJ2-7	few	TRBV6-2/TRBV6-3	TGTGCCAGCAGTTACTCTAGCGGGAGTTACGAGCAGTACTTC	CASSYSSGSYEQYF
14	TRBD1	TRBJ2-1	NA	TRBV4-1	TGCGCCAGCAGCACCCGGACAGGGTTCAATGAGCAGTTCTTC	CASSTRTGFNEQFF
16	NA	TRBJ2-6	NA	TRBV15	TGTGCCACCAGCATTACAGGGTCGGCTGGGGCCAACGTCCTGACTTTC	CATSITGSAGANVLTF
15	TRBD1	TRBJ1-1	NA	TRBV27	TGTGCCAGCAGTTCGGACAGGGGGCCGGGCACTGAAGCTTTCTTT	CASSSDRGPGTEAFF
13	NA	TRBJ2-5	NA	TRBV7-2	TGTGCCAGCAGCTTAAGCAGGGAAGAGACCCAGTACTTC	CASSLSREETQYF
14	NA	TRBJ1-1	NA	TRBV28	TGTGCCAGCAATTCCGGATCAGGGTTGTTAGGAGCTTTCTTT	CASNSGSGLLGAFF
14	TRBD1	TRBJ2-7	NA	TRBV29-1	TGCAGCGTTAAGGGACAGGGATCCGGATACGAGCAGTACTTC	CSVKGQGSGYEQYF